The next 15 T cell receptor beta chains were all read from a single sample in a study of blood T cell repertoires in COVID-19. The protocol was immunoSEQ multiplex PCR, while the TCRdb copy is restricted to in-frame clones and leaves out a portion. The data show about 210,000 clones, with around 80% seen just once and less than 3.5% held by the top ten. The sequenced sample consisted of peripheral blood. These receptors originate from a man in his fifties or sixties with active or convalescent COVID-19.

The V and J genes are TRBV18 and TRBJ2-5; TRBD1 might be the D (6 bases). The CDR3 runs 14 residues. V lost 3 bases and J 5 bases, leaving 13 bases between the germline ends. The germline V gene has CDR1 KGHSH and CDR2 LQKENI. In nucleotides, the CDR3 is TGTGCCAGCTCACCCGGACAGTGGAGGGAGACCCAGTACTTC. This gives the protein CASSPGQWRETQYF.

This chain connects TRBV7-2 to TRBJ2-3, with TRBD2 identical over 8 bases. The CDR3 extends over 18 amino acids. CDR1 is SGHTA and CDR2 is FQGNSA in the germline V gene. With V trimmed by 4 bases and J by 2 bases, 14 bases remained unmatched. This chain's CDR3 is CASSSGTSTNRPTDTQYF. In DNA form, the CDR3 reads TGTGCCAGCAGCTCGGGGACTAGTACGAATAGACCCACAGATACGCAGTATTTT.

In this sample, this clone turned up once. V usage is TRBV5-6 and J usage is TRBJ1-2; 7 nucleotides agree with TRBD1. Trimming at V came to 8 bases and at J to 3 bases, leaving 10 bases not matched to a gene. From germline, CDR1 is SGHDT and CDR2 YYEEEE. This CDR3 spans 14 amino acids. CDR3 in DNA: TGTGCCAGTCATGAGACAGGGAAGGACTATGGCTACACCTTC. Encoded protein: CASHETGKDYGYTF. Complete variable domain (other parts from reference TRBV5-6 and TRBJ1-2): DAGVTQSPTHLIKTRGQQVTLRCSPKSGHDTVSWYQQALGQGPQFIFQYYEEEERQRGNFPDRFSGHQFPNYSSELNVNALLLGDSALYLCASHETGKDYGYTFGSGTRLTVV.

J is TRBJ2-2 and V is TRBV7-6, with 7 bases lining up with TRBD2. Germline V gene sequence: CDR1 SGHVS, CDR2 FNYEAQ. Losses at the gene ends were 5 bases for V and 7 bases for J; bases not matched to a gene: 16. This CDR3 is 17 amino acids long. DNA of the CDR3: TGTGCCAGCAGCCCACCCACCGGGCGGGAGAGGGACGGGGAGCTGTTTTTT. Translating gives CASSPPTGRERDGELFF.

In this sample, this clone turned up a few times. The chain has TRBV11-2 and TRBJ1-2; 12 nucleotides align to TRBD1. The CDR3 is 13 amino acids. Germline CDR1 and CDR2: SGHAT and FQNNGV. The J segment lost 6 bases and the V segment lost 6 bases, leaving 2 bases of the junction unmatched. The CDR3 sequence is CASRGTGGHGYTF. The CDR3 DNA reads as TGTGCCAGCAGGGGGACAGGGGGCCATGGCTACACCTTC. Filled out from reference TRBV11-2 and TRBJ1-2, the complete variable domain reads EAGVAQSPRYKIIEKRQSVAFWCNPISGHATLYWYQQILGQGPKLLIQFQNNGVVDDSQLPKDRFSAERLKGVDSTLKIQPAKLEDSAVYLCASRGTGGHGYTFGSGTRLTVV.

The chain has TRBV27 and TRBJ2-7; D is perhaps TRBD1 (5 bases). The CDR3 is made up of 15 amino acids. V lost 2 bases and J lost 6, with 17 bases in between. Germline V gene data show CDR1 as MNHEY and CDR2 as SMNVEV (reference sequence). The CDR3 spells CASSLLGQGVVEQYF. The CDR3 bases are TGTGCCAGCAGTTTACTGGGGCAGGGCGTAGTCGAGCAGTACTTC.

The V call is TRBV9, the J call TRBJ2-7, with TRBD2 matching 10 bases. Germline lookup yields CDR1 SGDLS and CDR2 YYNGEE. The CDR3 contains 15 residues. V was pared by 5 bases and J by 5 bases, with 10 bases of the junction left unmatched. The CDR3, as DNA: TGTGCCAGCAGTATCAGCGGGAGGGCCGGCAACGAGCAGTACTTC. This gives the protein CASSISGRAGNEQYF.

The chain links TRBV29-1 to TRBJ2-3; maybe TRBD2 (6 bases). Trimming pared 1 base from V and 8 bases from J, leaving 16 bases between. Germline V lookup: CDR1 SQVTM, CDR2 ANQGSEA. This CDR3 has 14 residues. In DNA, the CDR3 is TGCAGCGTTGAAGGGGGTCAGTGGGGAGGTACGCAGTATTTT. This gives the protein CSVEGGQWGGTQYF.

CDR3 residues: CASSAQGAMYTEAFF. The CDR3 DNA reads TGTGCCAGCAGTGCGCAGGGGGCTATGTACACTGAAGCTTTCTTT. This chain connects TRBV2 to TRBJ1-1; 8 bases are a match to TRBD1. In germline, CDR1 is SNHLY, CDR2 FYNNEI. The CDR3 covers 15 residues. J lost 3 bases, V lost 4 bases, and 7 bases had no gene match.

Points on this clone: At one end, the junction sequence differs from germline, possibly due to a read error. CDR3 DNA sequence: TGTGCCAGCAGCTTGGAGGGACAGGCCTATTCGCCCCTCCACTTT. Translating gives CASSLEGQAYSPLHF. The J gene is TRBJ1-6, the V gene TRBV5-8, with 8 bases lining up with TRBD1. The CDR3 spans 15 residues. CDR1 is SGHTS and CDR2 is YDEGEE in the germline V gene.

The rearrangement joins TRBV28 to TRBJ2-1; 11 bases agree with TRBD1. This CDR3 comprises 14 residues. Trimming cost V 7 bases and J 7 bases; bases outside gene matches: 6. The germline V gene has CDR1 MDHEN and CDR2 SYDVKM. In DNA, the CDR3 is TGTGCCAGCACCGGACAGGGGGCGACGAATGAGCAGTTCTTC. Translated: CASTGQGATNEQFF.

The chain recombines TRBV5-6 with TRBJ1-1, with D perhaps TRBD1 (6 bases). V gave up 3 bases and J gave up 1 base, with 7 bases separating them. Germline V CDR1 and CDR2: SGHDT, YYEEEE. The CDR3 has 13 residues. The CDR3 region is CASSSGQNTEAFF. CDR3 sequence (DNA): TGTGCCAGCAGCTCGGGACAGAACACTGAAGCTTTCTTT.

In DNA, the CDR3 is TGTGCCAGCAGTGGGACAGAGCGCTCCTATAATTCACCCCTCCACTTT. Translating gives CASSGTERSYNSPLHF. This rearrangement joins TRBV28 to TRBJ1-6; 7 nucleotides match TRBD1. This CDR3 region has 16 residues. Germline-derived CDR1 and CDR2 are MDHEN and SYDVKM. J gave up 0 bases and V 5 bases, and 4 bases lay outside the gene matches.

CDR3 protein: CATSRDLYSGSQEGYTF. CDR3 nucleotides: TGTGCCACCAGCAGAGATCTTTATTCAGGCAGCCAAGAAGGCTACACCTTC. The rearrangement joins TRBV15 to TRBJ1-2; D gene ambiguous. Trimming removed 0 bases at V and 8 bases at J, with 22 bases between. Germline CDR1 and CDR2: LNHNV and YYDKDF (reference sequence). This CDR3 has 17 residues.

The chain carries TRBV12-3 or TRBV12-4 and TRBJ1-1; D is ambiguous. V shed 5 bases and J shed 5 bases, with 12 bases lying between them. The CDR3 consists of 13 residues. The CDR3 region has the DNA TGTGCCAGCAGTAACTTCGACAAGACTGAAGCTTTCTTT. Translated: CASSNFDKTEAFF.